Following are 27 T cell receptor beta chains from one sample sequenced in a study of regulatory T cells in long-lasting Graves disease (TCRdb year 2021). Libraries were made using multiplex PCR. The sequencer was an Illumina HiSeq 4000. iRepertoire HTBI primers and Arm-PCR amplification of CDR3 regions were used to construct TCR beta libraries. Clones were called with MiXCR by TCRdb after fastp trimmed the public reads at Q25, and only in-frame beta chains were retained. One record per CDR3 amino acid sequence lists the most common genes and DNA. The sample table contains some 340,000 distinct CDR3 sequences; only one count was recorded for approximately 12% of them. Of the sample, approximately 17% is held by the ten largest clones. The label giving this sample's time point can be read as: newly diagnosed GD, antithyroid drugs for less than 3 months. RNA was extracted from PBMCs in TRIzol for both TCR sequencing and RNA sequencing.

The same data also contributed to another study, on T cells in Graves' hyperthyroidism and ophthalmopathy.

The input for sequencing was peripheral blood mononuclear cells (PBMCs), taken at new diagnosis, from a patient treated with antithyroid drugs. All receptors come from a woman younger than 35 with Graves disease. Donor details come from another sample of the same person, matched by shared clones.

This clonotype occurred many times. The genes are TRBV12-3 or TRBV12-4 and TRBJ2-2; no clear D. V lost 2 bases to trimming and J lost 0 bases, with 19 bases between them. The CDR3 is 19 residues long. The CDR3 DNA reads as TGTGCCAGCAGTTTATTATGGCAGGAGAAAAAACCGAACACCGGGGAGCTGTTTTTT. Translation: CASSLLWQEKKPNTGELFF.

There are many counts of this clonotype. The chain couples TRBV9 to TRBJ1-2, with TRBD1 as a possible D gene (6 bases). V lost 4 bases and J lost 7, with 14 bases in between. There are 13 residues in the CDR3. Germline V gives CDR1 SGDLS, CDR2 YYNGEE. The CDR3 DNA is TGTGCCAGCAGCCAAGGGGGACATGGTGGCTACACCTTC. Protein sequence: CASSQGGHGGYTF. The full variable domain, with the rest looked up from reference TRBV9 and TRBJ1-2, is DSGVTQTPKHLITATGQRVTLRCSPRSGDLSVYWYQQSLDQGLQFLIQYYNGEERAKGNILERFSAQQFPDLHSELNLSSLELGDSALYFCASSQGGHGGYTFGSGTRLTVV.

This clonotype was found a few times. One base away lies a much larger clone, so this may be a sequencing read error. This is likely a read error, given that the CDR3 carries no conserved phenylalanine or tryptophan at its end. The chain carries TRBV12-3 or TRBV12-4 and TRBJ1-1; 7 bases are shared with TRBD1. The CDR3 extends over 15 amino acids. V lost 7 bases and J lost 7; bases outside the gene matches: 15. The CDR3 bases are TGTGCCAGCAAACAGGGGTCTACGCTTGGTCTTGAAGCTTTCCTT. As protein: CASKQGSTLGLEAFL.

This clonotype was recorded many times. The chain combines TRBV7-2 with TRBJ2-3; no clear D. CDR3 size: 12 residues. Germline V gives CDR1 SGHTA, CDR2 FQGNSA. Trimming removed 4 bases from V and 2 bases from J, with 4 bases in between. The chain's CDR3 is CASSSFTDTQYF. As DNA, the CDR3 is TGTGCCAGCAGCTCCTTCACAGATACGCAGTATTTT.

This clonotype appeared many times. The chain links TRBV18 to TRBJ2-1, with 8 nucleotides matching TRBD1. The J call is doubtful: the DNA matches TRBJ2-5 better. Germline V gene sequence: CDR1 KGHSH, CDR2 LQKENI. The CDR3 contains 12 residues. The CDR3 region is CASSGQEETQYF. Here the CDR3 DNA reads TGTGCCAGCTCGGGACAGGAAGAGACCCAGTACTTC.

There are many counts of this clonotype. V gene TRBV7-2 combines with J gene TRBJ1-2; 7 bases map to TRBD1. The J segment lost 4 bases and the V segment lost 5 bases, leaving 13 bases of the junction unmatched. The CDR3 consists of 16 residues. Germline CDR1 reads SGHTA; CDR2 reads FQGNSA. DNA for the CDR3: TGTGCCAGCAGCACACAGGGGAAGCGCAATCCCTATGGCTACACCTTC. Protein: CASSTQGKRNPYGYTF.

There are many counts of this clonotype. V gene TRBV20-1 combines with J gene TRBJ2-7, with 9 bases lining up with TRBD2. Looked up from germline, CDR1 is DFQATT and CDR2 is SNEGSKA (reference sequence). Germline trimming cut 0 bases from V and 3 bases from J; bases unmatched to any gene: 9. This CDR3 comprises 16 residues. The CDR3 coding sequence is TGCAGTGCTAGAGATCGGCTAGCGGGACTTAACTACGAGCAGTACTTC. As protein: CSARDRLAGLNYEQYF.

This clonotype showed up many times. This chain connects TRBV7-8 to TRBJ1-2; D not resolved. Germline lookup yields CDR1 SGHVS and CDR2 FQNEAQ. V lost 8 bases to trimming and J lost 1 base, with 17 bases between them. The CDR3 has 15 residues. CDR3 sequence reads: CASSPGRLLNYGYTF. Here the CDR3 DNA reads TGTGCCAGCTCACCCGGCAGGCTACTTAACTATGGCTACACCTTC. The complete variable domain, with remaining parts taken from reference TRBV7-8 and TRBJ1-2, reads GAGVSQSPRYKVAKRGQDVALRCDPISGHVSLFWYQQALGQGPEFLTYFQNEAQLDKSGLPSDRFFAERPEGSVSTLKIQRTQQEDSAVYLCASSPGRLLNYGYTFGSGTRLTVV.

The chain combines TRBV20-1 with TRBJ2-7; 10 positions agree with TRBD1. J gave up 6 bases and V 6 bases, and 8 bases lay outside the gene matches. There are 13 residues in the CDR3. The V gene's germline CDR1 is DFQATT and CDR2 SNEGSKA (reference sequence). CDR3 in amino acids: CSALPGQGIEQYF. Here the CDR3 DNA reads TGCAGTGCACTACCGGGACAGGGGATCGAGCAGTACTTC.

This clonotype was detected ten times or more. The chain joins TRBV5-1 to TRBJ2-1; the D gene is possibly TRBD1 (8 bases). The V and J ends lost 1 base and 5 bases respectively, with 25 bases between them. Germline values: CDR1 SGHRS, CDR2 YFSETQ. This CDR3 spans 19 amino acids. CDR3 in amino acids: CASSLRTGSFRAGNNEQFF. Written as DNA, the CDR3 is TGCGCCAGCAGCTTGAGGACAGGGAGTTTCAGAGCGGGAAACAATGAGCAGTTCTTC.

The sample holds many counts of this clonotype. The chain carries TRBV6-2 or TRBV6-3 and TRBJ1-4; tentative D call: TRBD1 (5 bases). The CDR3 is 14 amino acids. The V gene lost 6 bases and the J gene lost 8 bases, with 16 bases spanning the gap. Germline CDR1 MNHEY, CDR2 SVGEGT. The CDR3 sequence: CASRTGTLREKLFF. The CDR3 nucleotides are TGTGCCAGCAGAACCGGGACGTTGCGCGAAAAACTGTTTTTT.

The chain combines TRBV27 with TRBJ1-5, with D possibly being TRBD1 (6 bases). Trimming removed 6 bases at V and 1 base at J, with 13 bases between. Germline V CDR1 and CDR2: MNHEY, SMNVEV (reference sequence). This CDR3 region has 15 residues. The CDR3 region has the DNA TGTGCCAGCAGAAGGGGGACGGGGAGCAATCAGCCCCAGCATTTT. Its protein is CASRRGTGSNQPQHF.

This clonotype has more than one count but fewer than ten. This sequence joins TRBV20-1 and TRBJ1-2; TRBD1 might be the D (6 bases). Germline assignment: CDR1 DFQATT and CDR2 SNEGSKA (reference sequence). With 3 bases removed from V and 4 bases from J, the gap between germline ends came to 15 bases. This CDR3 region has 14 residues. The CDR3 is CSARDGGAGYGYTF. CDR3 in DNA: TGCAGTGCTAGGGATGGGGGGGCTGGCTATGGCTACACCTTC.

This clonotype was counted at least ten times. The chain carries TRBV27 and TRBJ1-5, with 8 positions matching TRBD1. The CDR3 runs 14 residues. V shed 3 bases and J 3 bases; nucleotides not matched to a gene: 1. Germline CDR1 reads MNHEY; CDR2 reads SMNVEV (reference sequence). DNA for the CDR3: TGTGCCAGCAGTTTCAGGGGGCTCAATCAGCCCCAGCATTTT. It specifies CASSFRGLNQPQHF.

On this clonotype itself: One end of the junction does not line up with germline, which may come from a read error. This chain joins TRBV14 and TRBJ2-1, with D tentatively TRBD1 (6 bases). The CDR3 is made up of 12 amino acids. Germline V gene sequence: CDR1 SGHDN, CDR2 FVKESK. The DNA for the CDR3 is TGTGCCAGCAGCCATGGGGGCTATTTTGTCTACTTC. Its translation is CASSHGGYFVYF.

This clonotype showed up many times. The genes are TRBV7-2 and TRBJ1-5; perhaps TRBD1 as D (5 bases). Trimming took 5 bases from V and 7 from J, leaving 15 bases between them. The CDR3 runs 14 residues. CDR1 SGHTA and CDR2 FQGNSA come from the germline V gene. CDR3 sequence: CASSAHGGDQPQHF. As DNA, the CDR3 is TGTGCCAGCAGCGCCCACGGAGGGGACCAGCCCCAGCATTTT.

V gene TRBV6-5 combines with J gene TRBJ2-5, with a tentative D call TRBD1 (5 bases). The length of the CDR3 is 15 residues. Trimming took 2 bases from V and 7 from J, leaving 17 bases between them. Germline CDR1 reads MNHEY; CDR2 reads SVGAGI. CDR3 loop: CASSYNFKGSGTQYF. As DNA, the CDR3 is TGTGCCAGCAGTTACAACTTCAAGGGGTCGGGGACCCAGTACTTC.

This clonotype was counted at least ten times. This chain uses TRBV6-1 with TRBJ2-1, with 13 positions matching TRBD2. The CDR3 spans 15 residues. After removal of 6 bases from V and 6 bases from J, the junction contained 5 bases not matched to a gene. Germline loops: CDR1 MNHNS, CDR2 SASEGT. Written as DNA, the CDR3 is TGTGCCAGCAGCCGCGGGACTAGCGGGACCAATGAGCAGTTCTTC. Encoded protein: CASSRGTSGTNEQFF.

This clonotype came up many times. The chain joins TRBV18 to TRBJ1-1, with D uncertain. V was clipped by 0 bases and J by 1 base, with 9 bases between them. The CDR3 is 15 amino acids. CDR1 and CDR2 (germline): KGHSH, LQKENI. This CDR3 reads CASSPPAPSNTEAFF. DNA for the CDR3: TGTGCCAGCTCACCACCGGCACCCTCGAACACTGAAGCTTTCTTT.

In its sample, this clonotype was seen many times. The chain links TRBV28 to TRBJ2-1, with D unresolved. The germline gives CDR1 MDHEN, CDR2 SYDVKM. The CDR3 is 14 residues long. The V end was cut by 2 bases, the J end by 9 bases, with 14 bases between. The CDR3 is CASSLTRPGGEQFF. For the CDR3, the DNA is TGTGCCAGCAGTTTAACCCGCCCAGGCGGTGAGCAGTTCTTC.

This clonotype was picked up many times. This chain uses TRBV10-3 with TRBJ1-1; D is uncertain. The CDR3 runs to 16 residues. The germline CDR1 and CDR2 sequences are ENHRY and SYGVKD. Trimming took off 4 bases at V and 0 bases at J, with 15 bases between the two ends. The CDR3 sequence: CAISGHVGLMNTEAFF. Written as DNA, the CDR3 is TGTGCCATCAGTGGCCACGTAGGACTCATGAACACTGAAGCTTTCTTT.

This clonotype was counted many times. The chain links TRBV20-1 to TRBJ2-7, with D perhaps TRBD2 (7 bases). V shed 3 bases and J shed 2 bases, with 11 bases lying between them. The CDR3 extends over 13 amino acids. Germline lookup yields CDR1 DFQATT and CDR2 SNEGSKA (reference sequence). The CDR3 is CSARGRGAYEQYF. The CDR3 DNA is TGCAGTGCTAGGGGGAGGGGGGCCTACGAGCAGTACTTC.

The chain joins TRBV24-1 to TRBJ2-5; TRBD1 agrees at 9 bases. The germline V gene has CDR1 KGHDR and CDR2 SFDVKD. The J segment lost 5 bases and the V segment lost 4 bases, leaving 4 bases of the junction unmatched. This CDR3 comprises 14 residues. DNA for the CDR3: TGTGCCACCAGTGACCCGGGACAGGGTGAGACCCAGTACTTC. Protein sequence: CATSDPGQGETQYF.

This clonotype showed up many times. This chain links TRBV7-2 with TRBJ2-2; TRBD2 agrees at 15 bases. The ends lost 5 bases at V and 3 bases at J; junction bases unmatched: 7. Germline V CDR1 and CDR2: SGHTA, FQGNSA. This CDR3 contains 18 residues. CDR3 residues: CASSRTSGGAWDTGELFF. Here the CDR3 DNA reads TGTGCCAGCAGCCGGACTAGCGGGGGGGCCTGGGACACCGGGGAGCTGTTTTTT.

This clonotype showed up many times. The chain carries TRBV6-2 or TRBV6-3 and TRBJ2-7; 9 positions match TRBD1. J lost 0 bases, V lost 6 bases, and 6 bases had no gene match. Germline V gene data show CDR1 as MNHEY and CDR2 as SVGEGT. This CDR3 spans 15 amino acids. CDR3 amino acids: CASSMDRGSSYEQYV. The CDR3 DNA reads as TGTGCCAGCAGCATGGACAGGGGAAGCTCCTACGAGCAGTACGTC.

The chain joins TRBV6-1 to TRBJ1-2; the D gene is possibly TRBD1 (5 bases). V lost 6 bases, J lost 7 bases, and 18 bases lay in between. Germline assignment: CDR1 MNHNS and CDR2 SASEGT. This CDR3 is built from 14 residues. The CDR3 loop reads CASSLEGETLGYTF. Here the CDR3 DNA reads TGTGCCAGCAGCCTAGAAGGGGAAACGCTTGGCTACACCTTC.

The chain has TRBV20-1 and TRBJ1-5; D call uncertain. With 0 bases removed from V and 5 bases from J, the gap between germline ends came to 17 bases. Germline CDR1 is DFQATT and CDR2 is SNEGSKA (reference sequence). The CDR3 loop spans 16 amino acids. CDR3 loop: CSARDRVRGLDQPQHF. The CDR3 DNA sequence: TGCAGTGCTAGAGATCGGGTGCGGGGATTGGATCAGCCCCAGCATTTT.